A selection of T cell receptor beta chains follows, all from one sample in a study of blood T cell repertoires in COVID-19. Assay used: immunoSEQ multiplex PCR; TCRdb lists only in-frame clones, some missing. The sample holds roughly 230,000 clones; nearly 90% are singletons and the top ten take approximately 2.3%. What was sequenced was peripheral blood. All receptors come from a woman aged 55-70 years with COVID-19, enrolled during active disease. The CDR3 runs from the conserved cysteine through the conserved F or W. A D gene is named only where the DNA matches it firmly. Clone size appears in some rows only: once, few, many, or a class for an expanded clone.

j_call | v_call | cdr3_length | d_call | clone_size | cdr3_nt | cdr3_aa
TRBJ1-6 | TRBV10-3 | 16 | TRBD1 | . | TGTGCCATCAGTGAGCTTGGACCGGGGACAGATTCACCCCTCCACTTT | CAISELGPGTDSPLHF
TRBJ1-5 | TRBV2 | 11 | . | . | TGTGCCAGCAGTGTCAAAGAGTCGTTGCATTTT | CASSVKESLHF
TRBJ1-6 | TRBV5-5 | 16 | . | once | TGTGCCAGCAGCTCAACCAGGCCGCCAGCTTATTCACCCCTCCACTTT | CASSSTRPPAYSPLHF
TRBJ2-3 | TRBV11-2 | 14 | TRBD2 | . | TGTGCCAGCAGCTTTGGGGGGGGCACAGATACGCAGTATTTT | CASSFGGGTDTQYF
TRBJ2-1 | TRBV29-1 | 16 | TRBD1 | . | TGCAGCGCCGAGCGAACCGGACAGGGGACCTACAATGAGCAGTTCTTC | CSAERTGQGTYNEQFF
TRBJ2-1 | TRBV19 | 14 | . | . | TGTGTCCTACCCGGCTGGGCCTTATACAATGAGCAGTTCTTC | CVLPGWALYNEQFF
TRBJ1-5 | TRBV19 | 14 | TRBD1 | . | TGTGCCAGTAGTCCAACAGGGGGCAATCAGCCCCAGCATTTT | CASSPTGGNQPQHF
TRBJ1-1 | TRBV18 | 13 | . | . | TGTGCCAGCTCCCCTAACACAGACACTGAAGCTTTCTTT | CASSPNTDTEAFF
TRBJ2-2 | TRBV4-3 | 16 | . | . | TGCGCCAGCAGCCAACCGAAAGGACAGTTGACCGGGGAGCTGTTTTTT | CASSQPKGQLTGELFF
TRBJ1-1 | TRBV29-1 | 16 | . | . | TGCAGCGTTGACCACCTAGGTGGGCGGGTGAACACTGAAGCTTTCTTT | CSVDHLGGRVNTEAFF
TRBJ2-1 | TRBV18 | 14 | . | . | TGTGCCAGCTCACCACTTCCACAGAACAATGAGCAGTTCTTC | CASSPLPQNNEQFF
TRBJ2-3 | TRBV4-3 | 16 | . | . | TGCGCCAGCAGATTAGGGCTAGCACAGCCGGCAGATACGCAGTATTTT | CASRLGLAQPADTQYF
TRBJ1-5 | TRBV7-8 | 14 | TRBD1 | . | TGTGCCACCTCACGGACAGGGGGAAATCAGCCCCAGCATTTT | CATSRTGGNQPQHF
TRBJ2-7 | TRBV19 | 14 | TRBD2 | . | TGTGCCAGTAGTTCTAGCGGGGGGCGATACGAGCAGTACTTC | CASSSSGGRYEQYF
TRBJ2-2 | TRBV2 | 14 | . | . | TGTGCCAGCCGCGCGGGGCAGGGCCCCGGGGAGCTGTTTTTT | CASRAGQGPGELFF
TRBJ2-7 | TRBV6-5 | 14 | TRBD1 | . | TGTGCCAGCACTTTGGACAGGGGGCGGTACGAGCAGTACTTC | CASTLDRGRYEQYF
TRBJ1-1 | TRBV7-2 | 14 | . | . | TGTGCCAGCAGCTTGGAACTAGGGTACACTGAAGCTTTCTTT | CASSLELGYTEAFF
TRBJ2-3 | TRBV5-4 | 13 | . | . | TGTGCCAGCAGCGAACGGTATGCAGATACGCAGTATTTT | CASSERYADTQYF
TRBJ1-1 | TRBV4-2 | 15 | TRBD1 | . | TGTGCCAGCAGCCAACCGGGACAGGCGGGCACTGAAGCTTTCTTT | CASSQPGQAGTEAFF
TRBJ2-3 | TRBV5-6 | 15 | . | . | TGTGCCAGCAGCTTCTCGGTGGGACTCGCAGATACGCAGTATTTT | CASSFSVGLADTQYF
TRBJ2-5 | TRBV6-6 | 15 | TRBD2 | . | TGTGCCAGCAGTTATACTAGCGGGTTCCAAGAGACCCAGTACTTC | CASSYTSGFQETQYF
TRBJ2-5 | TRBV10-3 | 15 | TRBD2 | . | TGTGCCATCAGCGGGCCCGAGGGCGGGGGGGAGACCCAGTACTTC | CAISGPEGGGETQYF
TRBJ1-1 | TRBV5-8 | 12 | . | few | TGTGCCAGCAGCTTGGTCAGGGGACCGGCTTTCTTT | CASSLVRGPAFF
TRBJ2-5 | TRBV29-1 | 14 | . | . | TGCAGCGTTGCCCAGGGCACAGTAAAAGAGACCCAGTACTTC | CSVAQGTVKETQYF
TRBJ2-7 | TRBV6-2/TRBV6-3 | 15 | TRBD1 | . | TGTGCCAGCAGTTACACCCGGGACAGAGTCTACGAGCAGTACTTC | CASSYTRDRVYEQYF
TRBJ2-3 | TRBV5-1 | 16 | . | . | TGCGCCAGCAGCTCGGGGGAGAGGCGGTTAACAGATACGCAGTATTTT | CASSSGERRLTDTQYF
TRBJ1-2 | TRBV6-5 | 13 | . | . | TGTGCCAGCAGAAGGGACATTCGGTATGGCTACACCTTC | CASRRDIRYGYTF
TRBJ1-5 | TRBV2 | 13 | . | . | TGTGCCAGCAGCCAGGATCTCAATCAGCCCCAGCATTTT | CASSQDLNQPQHF
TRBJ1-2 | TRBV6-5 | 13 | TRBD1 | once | TGTGCCAGCAGTTCCCCAGGGGGCGGTGGCTACACCTTC | CASSSPGGGGYTF
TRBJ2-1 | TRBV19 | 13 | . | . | TGTGCCAGTAGTCTGACTAGTTACAATGAGCAGTTCTTC | CASSLTSYNEQFF
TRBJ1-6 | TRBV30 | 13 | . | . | TGTGCCTGGAGAGCCGGGAGGAATTCACCCCTCCACTTT | CAWRAGRNSPLHF
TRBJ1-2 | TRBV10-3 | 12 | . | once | TGTGCCATCACAGGGCAGGGCTATGGCTACACCTTC | CAITGQGYGYTF
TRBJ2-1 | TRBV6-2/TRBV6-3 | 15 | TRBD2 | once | TGTGCCAGCAGTGATTTAGCGGGTGGTATGGATGAGCAGTTCTTC | CASSDLAGGMDEQFF
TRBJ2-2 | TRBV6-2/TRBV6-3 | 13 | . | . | TGTGCCAGCAGTCGGGATTCCACCGGGGAGCTGTTTTTT | CASSRDSTGELFF